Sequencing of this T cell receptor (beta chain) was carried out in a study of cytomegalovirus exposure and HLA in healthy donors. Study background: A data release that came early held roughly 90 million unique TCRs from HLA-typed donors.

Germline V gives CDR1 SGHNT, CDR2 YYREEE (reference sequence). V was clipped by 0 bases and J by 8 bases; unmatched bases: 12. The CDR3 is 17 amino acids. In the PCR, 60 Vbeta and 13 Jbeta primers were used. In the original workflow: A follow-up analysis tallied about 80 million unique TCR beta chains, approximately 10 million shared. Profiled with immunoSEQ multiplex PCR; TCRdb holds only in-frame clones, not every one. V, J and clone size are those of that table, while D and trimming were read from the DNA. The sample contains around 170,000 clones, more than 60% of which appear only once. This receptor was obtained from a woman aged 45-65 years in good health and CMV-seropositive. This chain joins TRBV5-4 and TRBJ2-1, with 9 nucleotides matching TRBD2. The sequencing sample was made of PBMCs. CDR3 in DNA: TGTGCCAGCAGCTTGGGTGGAGCTAGCGGGACGCACGATGAGCAGTTCTTC. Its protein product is CASSLGGASGTHDEQFF.